The 11 T cell receptor beta chains below all came from one sample that was sequenced in a study of blood T cell repertoires in COVID-19. Sequencing used immunoSEQ multiplex PCR; TCRdb keeps in-frame clones, though not all of them. The data show under 150,000 clones, less than 90% seen once. Sequenced: PBMCs or T cells enriched from blood (not recorded which). These receptors originate from a woman aged 50 to 60 who had been exposed to COVID-19.

V and J are TRBV11-1 and TRBJ2-5; the D gene is possibly TRBD2 (7 bases). The V gene lost 5 bases and the J gene lost 2 bases, with 12 bases spanning the gap. This CDR3 comprises 14 residues. The germline V gene has CDR1 SGHAT and CDR2 FQDESV (reference sequence). As DNA, the CDR3 is TGTGCCAGCAGCCGGGGGGCCGGACAAGAGACCCAGTACTTC. Amino acid sequence: CASSRGAGQETQYF.

J is TRBJ2-3 and V is TRBV7-2; TRBD2 agrees at 11 bases. The CDR3 consists of 17 residues. V lost 1 base, J lost 1 base, and 4 bases stayed unmatched. CDR1 and CDR2 (germline): SGHTA, FQGNSA. CDR3 nucleotide sequence: TGTGCCAGCAGCTTAGGGCTAGCGGGAGGCGGCACAGATACGCAGTATTTT. Translation gives CASSLGLAGGGTDTQYF.

V usage is TRBV9 and J usage is TRBJ2-4; TRBD1 matches at 9 bases. Germline CDR1 SGDLS, CDR2 YYNGEE. This CDR3 has 15 residues. V lost 4 bases and J lost 8; bases outside the gene matches: 10. CDR3 sequence reads: CASSPGTGKGYIQYF. The CDR3 coding sequence is TGTGCCAGCAGCCCTGGGACAGGGAAGGGATACATTCAGTACTTC.

This rearrangement joins TRBV10-1 to TRBJ2-3; 10 positions agree with TRBD1. V was clipped by 6 bases and J by 4 bases; unmatched bases: 4. CDR3 length: 14 residues. Germline CDR1 WNHNN, CDR2 SYGVQD (reference sequence). This CDR3 reads CASSRDRGPDTQYF. The CDR3 nucleotides are TGCGCCAGCAGCCGGGACAGGGGACCAGATACGCAGTATTTT.

This clone came up once. CDR3 protein: CASTPSLPGTEAFF. Written as DNA, the CDR3 is TGTGCCAGCACCCCCAGCCTCCCGGGGACTGAAGCTTTCTTT. V is TRBV7-2 and J is TRBJ1-1; D is uncertain. The CDR3 totals 14 residues. Trimming left V 7 bases short and J 5 bases short, with 17 bases between. CDR1 is SGHTA and CDR2 is FQGNSA in the germline V gene.

The chain carries TRBV5-6 and TRBJ1-1; 8 bases are a match to TRBD1. The CDR3 has 14 residues. Germline CDR1 SGHDT, CDR2 YYEEEE. Trimming at V came to 3 bases and at J to 3 bases, leaving 4 bases not matched to a gene. The CDR3 loop reads CASSSTGVHTEAFF. For the CDR3, the DNA is TGTGCCAGCAGCTCGACAGGGGTGCACACTGAAGCTTTCTTT. Using reference TRBV5-6 and TRBJ1-1 for the parts outside the CDR3, the full variable domain is DAGVTQSPTHLIKTRGQQVTLRCSPKSGHDTVSWYQQALGQGPQFIFQYYEEEERQRGNFPDRFSGHQFPNYSSELNVNALLLGDSALYLCASSSTGVHTEAFFGQGTRLTVV.

The chain is built from TRBV19 and TRBJ2-3; TRBD2 matches 8 bases. The CDR3 contains 15 residues. Germline assignment: CDR1 LNHDA and CDR2 SQIVND (reference sequence). The V gene end was trimmed by 6 bases and the J gene end by 0 bases; junction bases not matched to a gene: 5. DNA for the CDR3: TGTGCCAGTAGGGTAGCGGGGCGTAGCACAGATACGCAGTATTTT. It yields the protein CASRVAGRSTDTQYF.

The chain recombines TRBV7-9 with TRBJ2-7, with D perhaps TRBD1 (6 bases). The CDR3 contains 14 residues. CDR1 is SEHNR, CDR2 FQNEAQ, per germline (reference sequence). With 4 bases removed from V and 4 bases from J, the gap between germline ends came to 14 bases. The CDR3, as DNA: TGTGCCAGCAGCTACCGGGACAAACCGTACGAGCAGTACTTC. Amino acid sequence: CASSYRDKPYEQYF. Supplemented by reference TRBV7-9 and TRBJ2-7, the full variable domain reads DTGVSQNPRHKITKRGQNVTFRCDPISEHNRLYWYRQTLGQGPEFLTYFQNEAQLEKSRLLSDRFSAERPKGSFSTLEIQRTEQGDSAMYLCASSYRDKPYEQYFGPGTRLTVT.

The rearrangement joins TRBV7-9 to TRBJ2-3; 8 nucleotides match TRBD1. Germline CDR1 and CDR2: SEHNR and FQNEAQ (reference sequence). The CDR3 runs to 17 residues. J lost 6 bases, V lost 5 bases, and 16 bases had no gene match. The CDR3 DNA follows: TGTGCCAGCAGCGACTCCGGGACAGGCCTCCCACCTGATACGCAGTATTTT. Translated, it gives CASSDSGTGLPPDTQYF.

This clone has only a few counts. This chain connects TRBV5-1 to TRBJ1-2, with TRBD1 matching over 10 bases. V lost 4 bases and J lost 4; bases outside the gene matches: 7. The length of the CDR3 is 15 residues. Per the germline V gene, CDR1 is SGHRS and CDR2 is YFSETQ. CDR3 sequence reads: CASSLDGQGVYGYTF. The CDR3 DNA reads TGCGCCAGCAGCCTAGACGGACAGGGGGTCTATGGCTACACCTTC.

The rearrangement uses TRBV7-9 and TRBJ1-5; D ambiguous. The length of the CDR3 is 13 residues. Germline V gene sequence: CDR1 SEHNR, CDR2 FQNEAQ (reference sequence). V dropped 2 bases and J dropped 7 bases, with 9 bases sitting between them. The CDR3 protein is CASSLLGRQPQHF. CDR3 DNA sequence: TGTGCCAGCAGCTTATTGGGCCGGCAGCCCCAGCATTTT.